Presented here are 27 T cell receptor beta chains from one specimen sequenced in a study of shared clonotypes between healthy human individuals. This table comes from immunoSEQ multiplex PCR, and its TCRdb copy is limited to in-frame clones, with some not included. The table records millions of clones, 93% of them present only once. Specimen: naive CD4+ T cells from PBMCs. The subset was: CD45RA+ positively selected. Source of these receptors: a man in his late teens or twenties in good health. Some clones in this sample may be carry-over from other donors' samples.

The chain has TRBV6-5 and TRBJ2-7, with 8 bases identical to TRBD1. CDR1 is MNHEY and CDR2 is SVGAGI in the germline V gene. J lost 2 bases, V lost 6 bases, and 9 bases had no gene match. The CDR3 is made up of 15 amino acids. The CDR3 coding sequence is TGTGCCAGCAGACCCAACCGGGACAGGACCTACGAGCAGTACTTC. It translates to CASRPNRDRTYEQYF.

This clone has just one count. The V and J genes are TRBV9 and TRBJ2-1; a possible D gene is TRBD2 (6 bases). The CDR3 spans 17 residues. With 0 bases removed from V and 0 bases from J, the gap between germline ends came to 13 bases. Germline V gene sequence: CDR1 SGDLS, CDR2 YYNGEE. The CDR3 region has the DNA TGTGCCAGCAGCGTAGCTCCAAGAGCGGGCTCCTACAATGAGCAGTTCTTC. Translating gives CASSVAPRAGSYNEQFF.

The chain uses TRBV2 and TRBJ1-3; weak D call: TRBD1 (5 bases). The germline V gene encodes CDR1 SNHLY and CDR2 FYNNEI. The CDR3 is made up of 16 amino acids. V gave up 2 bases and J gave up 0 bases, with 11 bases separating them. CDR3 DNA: TGTGCCAGCAGTGAACAGGGCGGAACCTCTGGAAACACCATATATTTT. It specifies CASSEQGGTSGNTIYF.

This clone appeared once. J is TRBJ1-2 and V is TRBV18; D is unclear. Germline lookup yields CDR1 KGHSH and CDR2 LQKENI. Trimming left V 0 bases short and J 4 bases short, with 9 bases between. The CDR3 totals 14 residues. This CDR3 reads CASSPPPGLYGYTF. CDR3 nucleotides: TGTGCCAGCTCACCACCCCCAGGTCTCTATGGCTACACCTTC. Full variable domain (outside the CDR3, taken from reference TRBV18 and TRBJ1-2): NAGVMQNPRHLVRRRGQEARLRCSPMKGHSHVYWYRQLPEEGLKFMVYLQKENIIDESGMPKERFSAEFPKEGPSILRIQQVVRGDSAAYFCASSPPPGLYGYTFGSGTRLTVV.

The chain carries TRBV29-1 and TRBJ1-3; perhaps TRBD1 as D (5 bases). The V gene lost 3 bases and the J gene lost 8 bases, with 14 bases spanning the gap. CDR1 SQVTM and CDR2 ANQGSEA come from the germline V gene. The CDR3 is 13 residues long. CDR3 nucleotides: TGCAGCGTTGACAGTGGGGGGACGGACACCATATATTTT. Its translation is CSVDSGGTDTIYF. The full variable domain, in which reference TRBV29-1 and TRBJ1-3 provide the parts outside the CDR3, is SAVISQKPSRDICQRGTSLTIQCQVDSQVTMMFWYRQQPGQSLTLIATANQGSEATYESGFVIDKFPISRPNLTFSTLTVSNMSPEDSSIYLCSVDSGGTDTIYFGEGSWLTVV.

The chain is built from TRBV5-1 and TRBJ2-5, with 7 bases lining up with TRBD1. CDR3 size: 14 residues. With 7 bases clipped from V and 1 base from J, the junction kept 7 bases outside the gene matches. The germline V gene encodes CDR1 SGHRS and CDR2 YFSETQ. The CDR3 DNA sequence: TGCGCCAGCGGACCGACAGGGAGCCAAGAGACCCAGTACTTC. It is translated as CASGPTGSQETQYF.

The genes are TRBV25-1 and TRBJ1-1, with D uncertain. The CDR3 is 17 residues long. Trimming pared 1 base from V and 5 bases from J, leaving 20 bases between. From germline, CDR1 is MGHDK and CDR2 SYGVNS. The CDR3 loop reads CASSEFWQNPRGTEAFF. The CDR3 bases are TGTGCCAGCAGTGAATTCTGGCAGAATCCTAGAGGGACTGAAGCTTTCTTT.

CDR3 in DNA: TGTGCCAGCTCACCACAGGGTTTGGGGTTCAATGAGCAGTTCTTC. Translation gives CASSPQGLGFNEQFF. The chain uses TRBV18 and TRBJ2-1; no clear D gene. The CDR3 is made up of 15 amino acids. From germline, CDR1 is KGHSH and CDR2 LQKENI. Trimming removed 1 base at V and 6 bases at J, with 13 bases between. Based on the CDR3 plus reference TRBV18 and TRBJ2-1, the full variable domain is NAGVMQNPRHLVRRRGQEARLRCSPMKGHSHVYWYRQLPEEGLKFMVYLQKENIIDESGMPKERFSAEFPKEGPSILRIQQVVRGDSAAYFCASSPQGLGFNEQFFGPGTRLTVL.

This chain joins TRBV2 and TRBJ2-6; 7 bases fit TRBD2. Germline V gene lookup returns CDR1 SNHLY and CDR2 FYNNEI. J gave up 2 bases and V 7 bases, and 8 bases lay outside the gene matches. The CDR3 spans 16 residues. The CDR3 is CASTEMGGTGANVLTF. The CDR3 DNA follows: TGTGCCAGCACCGAGATGGGGGGGACTGGGGCCAACGTCCTGACTTTC.

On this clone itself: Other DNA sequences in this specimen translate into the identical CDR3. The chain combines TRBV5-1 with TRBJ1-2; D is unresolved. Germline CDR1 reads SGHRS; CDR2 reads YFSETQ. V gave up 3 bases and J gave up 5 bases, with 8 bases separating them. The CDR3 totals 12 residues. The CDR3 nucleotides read TGCGCCAGCAGCTCCGGCGGGTATGGCTACACCTTC. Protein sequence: CASSSGGYGYTF. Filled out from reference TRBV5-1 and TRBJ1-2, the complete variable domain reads KAGVTQTPRYLIKTRGQQVTLSCSPISGHRSVSWYQQTPGQGLQFLFEYFSETQRNKGNFPGRFSGRQFSNSRSEMNVSTLELGDSALYLCASSSGGYGYTFGSGTRLTVV.

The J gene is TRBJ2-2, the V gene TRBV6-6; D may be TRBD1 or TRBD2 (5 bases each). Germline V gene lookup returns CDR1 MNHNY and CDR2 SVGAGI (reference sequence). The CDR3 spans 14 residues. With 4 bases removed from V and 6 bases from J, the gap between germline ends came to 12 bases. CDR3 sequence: CASSSQLGAGELFF. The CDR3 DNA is TGTGCCAGCAGTTCCCAATTGGGGGCCGGGGAGCTGTTTTTT.

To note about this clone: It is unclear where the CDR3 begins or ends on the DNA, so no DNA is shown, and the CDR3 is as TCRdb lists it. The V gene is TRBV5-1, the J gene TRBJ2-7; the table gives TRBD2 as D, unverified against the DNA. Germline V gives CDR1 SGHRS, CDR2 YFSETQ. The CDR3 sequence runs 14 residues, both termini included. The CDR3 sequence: CASSLDWAGGAFFF.

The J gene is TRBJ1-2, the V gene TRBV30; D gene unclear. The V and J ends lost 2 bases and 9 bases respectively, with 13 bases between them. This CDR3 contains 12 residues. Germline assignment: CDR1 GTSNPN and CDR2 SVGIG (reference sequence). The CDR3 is CAWSRTPESYTF. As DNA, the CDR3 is TGTGCCTGGAGTCGGACGCCGGAGAGCTACACCTTC.

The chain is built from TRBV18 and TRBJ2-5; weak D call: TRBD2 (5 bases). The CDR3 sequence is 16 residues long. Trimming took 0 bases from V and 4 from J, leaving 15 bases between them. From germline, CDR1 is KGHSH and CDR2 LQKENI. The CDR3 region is CASSPPRLPRAETQYF. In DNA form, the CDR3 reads TGTGCCAGCTCACCACCGAGACTACCGAGGGCAGAGACCCAGTACTTC.

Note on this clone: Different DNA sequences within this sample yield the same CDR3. For the CDR3, the DNA is TGTGCCAGCAGTGGCCAGGGTGGTAACACTGAAGCTTTCTTT. Protein: CASSGQGGNTEAFF. The chain uses TRBV2 and TRBJ1-1, with a tentative D call TRBD1 (5 bases). This CDR3 has 14 residues. V lost 4 bases to trimming and J lost 2 bases, with 11 bases between them. Germline CDR1 and CDR2: SNHLY and FYNNEI. The variable domain in full, completed from reference TRBV2 and TRBJ1-1, reads EPEVTQTPSHQVTQMGQEVILRCVPISNHLYFYWYRQILGQKVEFLVSFYNNEISEKSEIFDDQFSVERPDGSNFTLKIRSTKLEDSAMYFCASSGQGGNTEAFFGQGTRLTVV.

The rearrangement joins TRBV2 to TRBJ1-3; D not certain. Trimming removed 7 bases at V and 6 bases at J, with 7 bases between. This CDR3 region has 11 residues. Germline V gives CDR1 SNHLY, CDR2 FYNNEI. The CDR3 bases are TGTGCCAGCATCCTCTCAAACACCATATATTTT. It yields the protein CASILSNTIYF.

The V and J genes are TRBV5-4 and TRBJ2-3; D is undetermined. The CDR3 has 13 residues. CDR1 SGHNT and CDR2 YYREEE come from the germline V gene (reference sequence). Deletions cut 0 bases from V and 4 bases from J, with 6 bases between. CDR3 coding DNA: TGTGCCAGCAGCTTGGTGACGGCAGATACGCAGTATTTT. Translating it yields CASSLVTADTQYF. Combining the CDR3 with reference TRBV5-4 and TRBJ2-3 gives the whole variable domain ETGVTQSPTHLIKTRGQQVTLRCSSQSGHNTVSWYQQALGQGPQFIFQYYREEENGRGNFPPRFSGLQFPNYSSELNVNALELDDSALYLCASSLVTADTQYFGPGTRLTVL.

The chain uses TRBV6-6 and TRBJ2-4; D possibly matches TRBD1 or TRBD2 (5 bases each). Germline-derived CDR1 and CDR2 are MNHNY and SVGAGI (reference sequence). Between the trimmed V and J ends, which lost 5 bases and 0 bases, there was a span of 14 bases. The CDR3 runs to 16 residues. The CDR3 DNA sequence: TGTGCCAGCAGTAACTGGGACCGACTAGCCAAAAACATTCAGTACTTC. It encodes CASSNWDRLAKNIQYF.

CDR3: CASSEGINQPQHF. In DNA, the CDR3 is TGTGCCAGCAGTGAGGGGATTAATCAGCCCCAGCATTTT. The chain carries TRBV28 and TRBJ1-5; D may be TRBD1 (5 bases). The CDR3 length is 13 residues. CDR1 is MDHEN and CDR2 is SYDVKM in the germline V gene. V gave up 5 bases and J gave up 4 bases, with 9 bases separating them. Combining the CDR3 with reference TRBV28 and TRBJ1-5 gives the whole variable domain DVKVTQSSRYLVKRTGEKVFLECVQDMDHENMFWYRQDPGLGLRLIYFSYDVKMKEKGDIPEGYSVSREKKERFSLILESASTNQTSMYLCASSEGINQPQHFGDGTRLSIL.

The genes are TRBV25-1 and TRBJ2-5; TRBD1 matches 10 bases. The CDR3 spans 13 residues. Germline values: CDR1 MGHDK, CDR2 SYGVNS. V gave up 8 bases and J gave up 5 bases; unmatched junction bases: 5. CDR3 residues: CASQTGGRETQYF. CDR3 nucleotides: TGTGCCAGCCAGACAGGGGGCAGGGAGACCCAGTACTTC.

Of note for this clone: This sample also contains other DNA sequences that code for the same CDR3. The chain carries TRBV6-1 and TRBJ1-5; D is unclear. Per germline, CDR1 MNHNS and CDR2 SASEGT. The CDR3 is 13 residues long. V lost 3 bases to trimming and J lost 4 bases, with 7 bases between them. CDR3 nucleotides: TGTGCCAGCAGTGAGTCCGGGAATCAGCCCCAGCATTTT. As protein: CASSESGNQPQHF.

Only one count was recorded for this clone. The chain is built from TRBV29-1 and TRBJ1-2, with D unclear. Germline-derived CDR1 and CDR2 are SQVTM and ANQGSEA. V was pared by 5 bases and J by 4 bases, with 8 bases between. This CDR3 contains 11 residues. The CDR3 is CSVLLLYGYTF. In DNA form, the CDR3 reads TGCAGCGTTTTACTCCTCTATGGCTACACCTTC. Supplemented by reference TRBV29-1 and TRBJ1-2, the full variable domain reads SAVISQKPSRDICQRGTSLTIQCQVDSQVTMMFWYRQQPGQSLTLIATANQGSEATYESGFVIDKFPISRPNLTFSTLTVSNMSPEDSSIYLCSVLLLYGYTFGSGTRLTVV.

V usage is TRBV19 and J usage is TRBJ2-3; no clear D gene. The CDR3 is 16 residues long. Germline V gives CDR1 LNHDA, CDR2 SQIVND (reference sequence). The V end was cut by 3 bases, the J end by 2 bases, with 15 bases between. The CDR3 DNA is TGTGCCAGTAGTATTGGCCCCCAACCCTTCACAGATACGCAGTATTTT. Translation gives CASSIGPQPFTDTQYF.

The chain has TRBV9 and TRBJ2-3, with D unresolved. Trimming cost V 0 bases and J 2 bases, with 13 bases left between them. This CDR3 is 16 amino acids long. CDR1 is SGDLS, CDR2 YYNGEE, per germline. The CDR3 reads CASSVATATYTDTQYF. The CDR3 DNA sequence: TGTGCCAGCAGCGTAGCTACGGCCACCTACACAGATACGCAGTATTTT.

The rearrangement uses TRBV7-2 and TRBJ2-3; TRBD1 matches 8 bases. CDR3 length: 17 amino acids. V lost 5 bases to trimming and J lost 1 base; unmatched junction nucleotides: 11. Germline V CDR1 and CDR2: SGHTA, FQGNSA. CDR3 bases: TGTGCCAGCAGCCCCCTCAGGGGGCAAGATGGCACAGATACGCAGTATTTT. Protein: CASSPLRGQDGTDTQYF.

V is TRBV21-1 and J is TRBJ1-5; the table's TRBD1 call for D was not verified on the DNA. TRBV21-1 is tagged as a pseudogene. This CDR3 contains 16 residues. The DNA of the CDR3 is TGTGCCAGCAGCAAAGTCTTTGCAGGGGCCAATCAGCCCCAGCATTTT. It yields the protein CASSKVFAGANQPQHF.

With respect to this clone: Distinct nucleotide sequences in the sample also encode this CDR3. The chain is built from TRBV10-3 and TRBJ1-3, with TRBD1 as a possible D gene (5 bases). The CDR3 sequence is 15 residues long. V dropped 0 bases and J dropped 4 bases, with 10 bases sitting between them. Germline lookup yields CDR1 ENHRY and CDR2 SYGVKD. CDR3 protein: CAISESRGSGNTIYF. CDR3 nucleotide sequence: TGTGCCATCAGTGAGTCTAGGGGTTCCGGAAACACCATATATTTT.